This T cell receptor beta chain was recovered during a study of regulatory T cells in long-lasting Graves disease. The CDR3 totals 15 residues. Between the trimmed V and J ends, which lost 4 bases and 6 bases, there was a span of 15 bases. Germline V gene data show CDR1 as SGHTA and CDR2 as FQGNSA. This clonotype has ten or more counts. Construction of the TCR beta libraries employed iRepertoire HTBI primers in conjunction with Arm-PCR of CDR3 regions. TCRdb itself ran the multiplex PCR reads through MiXCR, one entry per CDR3 protein. The data hold some 240,000 distinct CDR3 sequences, with less than 20% observed a single time. Specified time point: newly diagnosed GD, antithyroid drugs for less than 3 months. From PBMCs, RNA was extracted and then used to make the TCR library. These records were also assigned to another study, of T cells in Graves' hyperthyroidism and ophthalmopathy.

The origin of this receptor is a young woman with Graves disease. V usage is TRBV7-2 and J usage is TRBJ1-4; TRBD1 might be the D (5 bases). The source material was peripheral blood mononuclear cells (PBMCs), sampled at new diagnosis, from a patient treated with antithyroid drugs. Written as DNA, the CDR3 is TGTGCCAGCAGCTGGACTGGGGGGGGTTATGAAAAACTGTTTTTT. Its translation: CASSWTGGGYEKLFF.